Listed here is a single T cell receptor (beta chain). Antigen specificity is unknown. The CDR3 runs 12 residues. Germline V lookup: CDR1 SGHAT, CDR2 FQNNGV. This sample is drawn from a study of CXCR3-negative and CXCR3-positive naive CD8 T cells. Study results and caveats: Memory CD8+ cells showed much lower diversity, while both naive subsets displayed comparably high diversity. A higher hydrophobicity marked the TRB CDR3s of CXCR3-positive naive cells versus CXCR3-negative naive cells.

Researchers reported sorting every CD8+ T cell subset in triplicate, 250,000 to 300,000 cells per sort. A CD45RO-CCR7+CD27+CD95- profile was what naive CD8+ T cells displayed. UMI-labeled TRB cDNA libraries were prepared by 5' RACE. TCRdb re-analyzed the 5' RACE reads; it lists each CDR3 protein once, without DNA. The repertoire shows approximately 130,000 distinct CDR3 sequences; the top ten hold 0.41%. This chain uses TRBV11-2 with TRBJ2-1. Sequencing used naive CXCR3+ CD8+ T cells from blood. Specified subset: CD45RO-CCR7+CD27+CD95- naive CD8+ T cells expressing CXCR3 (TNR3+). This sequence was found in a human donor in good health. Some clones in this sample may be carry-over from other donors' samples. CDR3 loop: CASSLYGNEQFF.